This T cell receptor (beta chain) was profiled in a study of cytomegalovirus exposure and HLA in healthy donors. Across the study: Earlier sequencing of approximately 200 million T cells yielded approximately 100 million unique TCR beta sequences.

A note on this clone: No antigen is known for it.

PCR was performed using 60 Vbeta and 13 Jbeta primers. Profiled with immunoSEQ multiplex PCR; TCRdb holds only in-frame clones, not every one. The sample yields 150,000 to 200,000 clones, around 74% seen once. Overall study findings and caveats: The study put under 200 TCR beta chains on its list as cytomegalovirus-associated. Both high specificity and high sensitivity reportedly marked the classifier's diagnosis of cytomegalovirus status.

Looked up from germline, CDR1 is ENHRY and CDR2 is SYGVKD. The CDR3 is made up of 13 amino acids. Deletions cut 6 bases from V and 1 base from J, with 9 bases between. The clonotype was recovered from a woman aged 25-40 years in good health and CMV-seronegative. V gene TRBV10-3 combines with J gene TRBJ1-1, with D tentatively TRBD1 (6 bases). Sequencing was done on a sample of PBMCs. Here the CDR3 reads CAIRRGGNTEAFF. The DNA for the CDR3 is TGTGCCATCAGAAGGGGGGGGAACACTGAAGCTTTCTTT.